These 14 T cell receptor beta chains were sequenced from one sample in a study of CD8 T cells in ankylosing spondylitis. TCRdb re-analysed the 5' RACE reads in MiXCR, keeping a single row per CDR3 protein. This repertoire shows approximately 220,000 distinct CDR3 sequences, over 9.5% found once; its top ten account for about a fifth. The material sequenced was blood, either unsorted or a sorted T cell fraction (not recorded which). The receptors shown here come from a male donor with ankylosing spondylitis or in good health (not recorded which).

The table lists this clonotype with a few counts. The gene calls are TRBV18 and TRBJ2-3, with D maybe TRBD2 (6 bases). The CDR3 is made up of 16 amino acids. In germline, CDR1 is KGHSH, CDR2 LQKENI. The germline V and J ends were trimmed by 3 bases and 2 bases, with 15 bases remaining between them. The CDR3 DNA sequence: TGTGCCAGCTCACCGTCGCGGGGCCCGGTCACAGATACGCAGTATTTT. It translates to CASSPSRGPVTDTQYF.

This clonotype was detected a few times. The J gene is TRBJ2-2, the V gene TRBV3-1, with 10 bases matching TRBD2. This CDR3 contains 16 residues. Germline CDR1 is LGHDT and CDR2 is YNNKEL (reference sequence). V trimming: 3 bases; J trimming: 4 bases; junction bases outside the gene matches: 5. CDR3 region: CASSHGTSVSTGELFF. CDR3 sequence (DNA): TGTGCCAGCAGCCACGGGACTAGCGTAAGCACCGGGGAGCTGTTTTTT.

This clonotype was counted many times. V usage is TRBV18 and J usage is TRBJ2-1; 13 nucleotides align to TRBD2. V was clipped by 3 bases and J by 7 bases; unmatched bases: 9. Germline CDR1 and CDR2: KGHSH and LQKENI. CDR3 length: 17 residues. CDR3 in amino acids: CASSPSLAGGRSNEQFF. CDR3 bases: TGTGCCAGCTCACCCTCACTAGCGGGGGGGCGTTCAAATGAGCAGTTCTTC.

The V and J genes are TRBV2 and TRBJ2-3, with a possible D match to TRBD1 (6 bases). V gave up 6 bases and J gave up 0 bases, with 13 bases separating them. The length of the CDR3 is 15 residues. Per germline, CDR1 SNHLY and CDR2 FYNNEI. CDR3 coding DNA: TGTGCCAGCAGGGGAACAGGGTATAGCACAGATACGCAGTATTTT. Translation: CASRGTGYSTDTQYF.

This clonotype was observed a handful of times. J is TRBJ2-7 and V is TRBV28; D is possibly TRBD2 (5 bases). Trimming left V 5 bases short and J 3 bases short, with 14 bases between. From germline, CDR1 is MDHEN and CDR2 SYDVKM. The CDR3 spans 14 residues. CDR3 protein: CASSIQSEGYEQYF. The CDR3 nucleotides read TGTGCCAGCAGTATCCAATCCGAGGGCTACGAGCAGTACTTC.

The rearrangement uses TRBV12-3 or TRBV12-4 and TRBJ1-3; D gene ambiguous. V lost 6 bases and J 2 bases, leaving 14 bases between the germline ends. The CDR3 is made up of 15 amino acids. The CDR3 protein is CASSPFATPGNTIYF. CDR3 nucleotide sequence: TGTGCCAGCAGCCCCTTTGCTACCCCTGGAAACACCATATATTTT.

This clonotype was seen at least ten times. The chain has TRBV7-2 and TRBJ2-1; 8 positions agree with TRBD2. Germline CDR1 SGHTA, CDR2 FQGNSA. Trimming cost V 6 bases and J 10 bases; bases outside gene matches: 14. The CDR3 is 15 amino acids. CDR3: CASRPPGLDSGEQFF. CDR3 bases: TGTGCCAGCAGACCTCCGGGACTAGATTCTGGAGAGCAGTTCTTC.

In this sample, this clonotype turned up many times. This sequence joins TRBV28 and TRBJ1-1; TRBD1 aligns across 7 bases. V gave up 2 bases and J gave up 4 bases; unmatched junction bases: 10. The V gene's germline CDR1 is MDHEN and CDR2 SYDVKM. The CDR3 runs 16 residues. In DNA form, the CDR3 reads TGTGCCAGCAGTTTAAGAGAGGGGGCAGGAGGCACTGAAGCTTTCTTT. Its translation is CASSLREGAGGTEAFF.

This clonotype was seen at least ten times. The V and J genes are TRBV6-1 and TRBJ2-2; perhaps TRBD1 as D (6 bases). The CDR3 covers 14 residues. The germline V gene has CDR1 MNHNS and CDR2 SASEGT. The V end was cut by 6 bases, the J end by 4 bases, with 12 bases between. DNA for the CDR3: TGTGCCAGCAGCCAAACAGGGTTCACCGGGGAGCTGTTTTTT. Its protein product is CASSQTGFTGELFF.

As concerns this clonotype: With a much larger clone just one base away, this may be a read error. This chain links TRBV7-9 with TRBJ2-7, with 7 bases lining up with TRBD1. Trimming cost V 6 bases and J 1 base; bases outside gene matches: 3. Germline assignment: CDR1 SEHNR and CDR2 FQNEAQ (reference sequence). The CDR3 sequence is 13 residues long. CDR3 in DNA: TGTGCCAGCAGGTTGGGACAGTCCTACGAGCAGTACTTC. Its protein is CASRLGQSYEQYF.

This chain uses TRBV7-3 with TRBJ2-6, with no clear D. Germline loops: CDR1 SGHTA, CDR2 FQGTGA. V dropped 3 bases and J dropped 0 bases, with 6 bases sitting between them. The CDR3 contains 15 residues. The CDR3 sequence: CASSFTTSGANVLTF. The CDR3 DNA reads TGTGCCAGCAGCTTTACTACCTCTGGGGCCAACGTCCTGACTTTC.

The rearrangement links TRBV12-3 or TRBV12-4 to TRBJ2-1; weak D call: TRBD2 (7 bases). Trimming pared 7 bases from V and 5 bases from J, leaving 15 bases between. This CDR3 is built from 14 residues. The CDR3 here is CASTKGGGNNEQFF. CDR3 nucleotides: TGTGCCAGCACGAAGGGGGGGGGGAACAATGAGCAGTTCTTC.

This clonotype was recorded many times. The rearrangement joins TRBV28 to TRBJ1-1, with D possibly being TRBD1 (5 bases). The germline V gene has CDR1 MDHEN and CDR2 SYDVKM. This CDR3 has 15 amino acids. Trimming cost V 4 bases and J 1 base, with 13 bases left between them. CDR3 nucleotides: TGTGCCAGCAGTTACCCCGGGACCAGGAACACTGAAGCTTTCTTT. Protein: CASSYPGTRNTEAFF.

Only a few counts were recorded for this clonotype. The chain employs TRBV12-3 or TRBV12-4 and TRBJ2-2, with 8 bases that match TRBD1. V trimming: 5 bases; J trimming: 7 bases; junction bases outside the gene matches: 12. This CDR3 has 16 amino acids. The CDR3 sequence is CASSPMDRVWIGELFF. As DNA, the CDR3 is TGTGCCAGCAGTCCCATGGACAGGGTTTGGATCGGGGAGCTGTTTTTT.